Presented here are 9 T cell receptor beta chains from one specimen sequenced in a study of technical replicates of blood from several donors. Profiling relied on immunoSEQ multiplex PCR, and the TCRdb table lists in-frame clones only, not all of them. The sample consists of 87,000 or so clones, 95% of them appearing once. The sample taken for sequencing was T cells isolated from PBMCs. All receptors derive from a human donor in good health.

The V call is TRBV28, the J call TRBJ2-7; 8 positions agree with TRBD1. This CDR3 is built from 14 residues. Trimming at V came to 3 bases and at J to 6 bases, leaving 7 bases not matched to a gene. Germline CDR1 reads MDHEN; CDR2 reads SYDVKM. CDR3 in amino acids: CASSFPTGGGEQYF. The CDR3 region has the DNA TGTGCCAGCAGTTTCCCCACAGGGGGTGGCGAGCAGTACTTC.

The genes are TRBV10-3 and TRBJ2-1; 10 bases are shared with TRBD2. V dropped 10 bases and J dropped 7; count of bases not matched to a gene: 10. CDR1 is ENHRY and CDR2 is SYGVKD in the germline V gene. The CDR3 is 14 amino acids. The CDR3 DNA reads TGTGCCACTAGCGGGAGTCATTCGAGTAATGAGCAGTTCTTC. Translated: CATSGSHSSNEQFF.

The V call is TRBV9, the J call TRBJ2-5; a weak D match, TRBD2 (5 bases). Looked up from germline, CDR1 is SGDLS and CDR2 is YYNGEE. The V gene lost 1 base and the J gene lost 2 bases, with 15 bases spanning the gap. This CDR3 has 16 amino acids. CDR3 region: CASSVSLDGWQETQYF. CDR3 DNA sequence: TGTGCCAGCAGCGTATCACTAGACGGGTGGCAAGAGACCCAGTACTTC.

The chain uses TRBV9 and TRBJ1-5, with a weak D call TRBD1 (5 bases). CDR3 length: 14 amino acids. Germline CDR1 is SGDLS and CDR2 is YYNGEE. Trimming removed 0 bases from V and 4 bases from J, with 8 bases in between. The CDR3 sequence is CASSVDSGNQPQHF. The CDR3 nucleotides are TGTGCCAGCAGCGTAGATTCAGGGAATCAGCCCCAGCATTTT.

This chain uses TRBV27 with TRBJ1-1; D remains ambiguous. Trimming removed 5 bases from V and 1 base from J, with 11 bases in between. CDR3 size: 14 residues. The germline gives CDR1 MNHEY, CDR2 SMNVEV (reference sequence). The CDR3 here is CASSILYGNTEAFF. CDR3 nucleotides: TGTGCCAGCAGTATTCTCTATGGGAACACTGAAGCTTTCTTT.

The CDR3 loop reads CASSYQGWSTEAFF. For the CDR3, the DNA is TGTGCCAGCAGTTACCAGGGTTGGTCAACTGAAGCTTTCTTT. The V and J genes are TRBV28 and TRBJ1-1; D perhaps matches TRBD1 (5 bases). Trimming pared 4 bases from V and 5 bases from J, leaving 14 bases between. The CDR3 is 14 residues long. In germline, CDR1 is MDHEN, CDR2 SYDVKM.

The chain employs TRBV21-1 and TRBJ2-5; the DNA was not compared with TRBD2, the D call given in the table. TRBV21-1 is assigned pseudogene status. This CDR3 is 16 amino acids long. DNA for the CDR3: TGTGCCAGCAGCAAAGCTAGCGGGAGGGCCCAGGAGACCCAGTACTTC. Protein sequence: CASSKASGRAQETQYF.

This clone is a singleton in its sample. The chain combines TRBV7-6 with TRBJ2-2; D is undetermined. Trimming took off 5 bases at V and 2 bases at J, with 12 bases between the two ends. CDR3 size: 15 residues. Germline V gene lookup returns CDR1 SGHVS and CDR2 FNYEAQ. Written as DNA, the CDR3 is TGTGCCAGCAGCGTCCTTTTCCCTAACACCGGGGAGCTGTTTTTT. The encoded protein is CASSVLFPNTGELFF.

CDR3 residues: CASSQSSGRLYEQYF. CDR3 DNA: TGTGCCAGCAGTCAGTCTAGCGGGAGGCTATACGAGCAGTACTTC. The rearrangement uses TRBV27 and TRBJ2-7, with 11 bases identical to TRBD2. This CDR3 contains 15 residues. Germline V gives CDR1 MNHEY, CDR2 SMNVEV (reference sequence). The ends lost 5 bases at V and 4 bases at J; junction bases unmatched: 7.